This T cell receptor (beta chain) was retrieved from a study of cytomegalovirus exposure and HLA in healthy donors. The study, taken as a whole, reports: About 87% or about 30% of the time was how often most TCR beta V segments were productive, according to an earlier analysis. A missense variant in DCLRE1C was later tied to TCR beta V- and J-gene trimming. Testing in vitro showed a few CMV-associated chains specific for CMV antigens.

Worth noting for this clone: Its antigen remains unidentified.

The primer mix had 60 Vbeta and 13 Jbeta primers. Sequencing used immunoSEQ multiplex PCR; TCRdb keeps in-frame clones, though not all of them. The sample lists approximately 160,000 clones; around 65% were seen once. After removal of 6 bases from V and 6 bases from J, the junction contained 10 bases not matched to a gene. Germline CDR1 and CDR2: MNHEY and SVGAGI. CDR3 length equals 15 residues. The sequence derives from a woman aged 30 to 39 in good health and CMV-seropositive. V is TRBV6-5 and J is TRBJ2-3, with 9 bases matching TRBD1. Sequencing was done on a sample of PBMCs. CDR3 DNA sequence: TGTGCCAGCAGGACAACGACAGGGGGGCGGGATACGCAGTATTTT. Translation: CASRTTTGGRDTQYF.